These T cell receptor beta chains were read from a single sample in a study of shared clonotypes between healthy human individuals. Data came from immunoSEQ multiplex PCR; TCRdb stores just in-frame clones and leaves some out. The sample holds approximately 2,300,000 clones, 92% seen once. Sequencing was carried out using naive CD4+ T cells from PBMCs. The source of these receptors is a young man in good health. Some clones in this sample may be carry-over from other donors' samples. Both conserved end residues are part of each CDR3. The order of the fields is J gene, D gene, V gene, clone size, CDR3 protein, CDR3 DNA. A D gene is named only where the DNA matches it firmly. Part of the rows lack a size; the others show once, few, many or a class for expanded clones.

TRBJ1-2 | - | TRBV6-1 | - | CASSEAVRLTF | TGTGCCAGCAGTGAAGCTGTCCGCTTAACCTTC
TRBJ1-5 | TRBD1 | TRBV6-1 | - | CASGTASNQPQHF | TGTGCCAGTGGGACAGCTAGCAATCAGCCCCAGCATTTT
TRBJ1-2 | - | TRBV6-5 | - | CASSYGQNYGYTF | TGTGCCAGCAGTTACGGGCAGAACTATGGCTACACCTTC
TRBJ1-4 | - | TRBV25-1 | - | CASSEYRGAVGEKLFF | TGTGCCAGCAGTGAATATCGGGGGGCGGTCGGCGAAAAACTGTTTTTT
TRBJ1-4 | - | TRBV14 | - | CASSRLGSWEKLFF | TGTGCCAGCAGCCGTTTGGGGTCTTGGGAAAAACTGTTTTTT
TRBJ2-3 | - | TRBV5-1 | - | CASSPEWRPTDTQYF | TGCGCCAGCAGCCCGGAATGGCGCCCCACAGATACGCAGTATTTT
TRBJ1-3 | TRBD1 | TRBV11-1 | - | CASSLSDRAGNTIYF | TGTGCCAGCAGCTTATCCGACAGGGCTGGAAACACCATATATTTT
TRBJ2-2 | TRBD1 | TRBV7-2 | - | CASSSPTGKGTGELFF | TGTGCCAGCAGCTCCCCGACAGGGAAGGGCACCGGGGAGCTGTTTTTT
TRBJ1-1 | - | TRBV4-3 | - | CASSQGGGSREAFF | TGCGCCAGCAGCCAAGGGGGGGGTTCCCGTGAAGCTTTCTTT
TRBJ1-1 | - | TRBV11-2 | - | CASSLVLNTEAFF | TGTGCCAGCAGCTTAGTGCTGAACACTGAAGCTTTCTTT
TRBJ2-7 | TRBD2 | TRBV5-6 | - | CASSSTSGTYEQYF | TGTGCCAGCAGCTCTACTAGCGGGACCTACGAGCAGTACTTC
TRBJ2-6 | - | TRBV5-1 | - | CASSFRDGGANVLTF | TGCGCCAGCAGCTTCAGGGATGGTGGGGCCAACGTCCTGACTTTC
TRBJ2-7 | TRBD1 | TRBV29-1 | - | CSAGQGAGDEQYF | TGCAGCGCCGGACAGGGGGCCGGCGACGAGCAGTACTTC
TRBJ2-7 | TRBD1 | TRBV5-4 | - | CASSLVQGSYEQYF | TGTGCCAGCAGCTTGGTACAGGGGTCCTACGAGCAGTACTTC
TRBJ1-1 | - | TRBV28 | - | CASSFGGRGTEAFF | TGTGCCAGCAGTTTTGGGGGGCGAGGGACTGAAGCTTTCTTT
TRBJ2-7 | - | TRBV18 | few | CASSPGTLYEQYF | TGTGCCAGCTCACCCGGGACATTATACGAGCAGTACTTC
TRBJ1-1 | - | TRBV2 | once | CASTPGMNTEAFF | TGTGCCAGCACCCCGGGGATGAACACTGAAGCTTTCTTT
TRBJ2-7 | - | TRBV2 | - | CASRISTAVEQYF | TGTGCCAGCAGGATCTCCACGGCAGTCGAGCAGTACTTC
TRBJ1-5 | - | TRBV7-2 | - | CASSLGRTVEPQHF | TGTGCCAGCAGCTTAGGTAGGACAGTGGAGCCCCAGCATTTT
TRBJ2-3 | - | TRBV6-5 | - | CASSYDRMSTDTQYF | TGTGCCAGCAGTTATGACAGAATGAGCACAGATACGCAGTATTTT
TRBJ2-2 | - | TRBV5-1 | - | CASSLDYNTGELFF | TGCGCCAGCAGCCTGGACTATAACACCGGGGAGCTGTTTTTT
TRBJ1-2 | - | TRBV30 | - | CAWSSPQVANYGYTF | TGTGCCTGGAGTTCCCCCCAGGTAGCTAACTATGGCTACACCTTC
TRBJ1-1 | - | TRBV6-6 | - | CASSPRLNTEAFF | TGTGCCAGCAGTCCCAGGCTGAACACTGAAGCTTTCTTT
TRBJ2-7 | - | TRBV20-1 | - | CSADTGYEQYF | TGCAGTGCCGATACAGGTTACGAGCAGTACTTC
TRBJ1-2 | - | TRBV7-8 | - | CASSLDPRQPYGYTF | TGTGCCAGCAGCTTAGATCCCCGACAGCCCTATGGCTACACCTTC
TRBJ2-2 | - | TRBV7-3 | few | CASSLIPGELFF | TGTGCCAGCAGCTTAATCCCCGGGGAGCTGTTTTTT
TRBJ2-3 | TRBD2 | TRBV19 | - | CASSSGGGVGTQYF | TGTGCCAGTAGCTCGGGTGGGGGGGTCGGTACGCAGTATTTT
TRBJ2-7 | TRBD1 | TRBV2 | - | CASTQDRAGYEQYF | TGTGCCAGCACCCAGGACAGGGCGGGGTACGAGCAGTACTTC
TRBJ2-3 | - | TRBV5-5 | - | CASSPSPEDTQYF | TGTGCCAGCAGCCCGAGCCCGGAAGACACGCAGTATTTT
TRBJ1-2 | - | TRBV16 | - | CASSQAGREGYTF | TGTGCCAGCAGCCAGGCGGGGCGGGAAGGCTACACCTTC
TRBJ2-5 | TRBD1 | TRBV7-3 | - | CASSLFGTGQETQYF | TGTGCCAGCAGCTTATTCGGGACAGGGCAAGAGACCCAGTACTTC
TRBJ2-3 | - | TRBV7-3 | - | CASSLAPVGADTQYF | TGTGCCAGCAGCTTAGCTCCGGTGGGAGCCGATACGCAGTATTTT
TRBJ1-3 | - | TRBV5-8 | - | CASSQGSLFSGNTIYF | TGTGCCAGCAGTCAGGGCTCCCTATTCTCTGGAAACACCATATATTTT
TRBJ2-5 | TRBD2 | TRBV5-4 | - | CASSSSKAGGPVGTQYF | TGTGCCAGCAGCTCCTCAAAAGCGGGAGGGCCCGTGGGGACCCAGTACTTC
TRBJ2-5 | - | TRBV28 | - | CASSSDRLQETQYF | TGTGCCAGCAGTTCCGACAGGTTACAAGAGACCCAGTACTTC
TRBJ1-5 | - | TRBV6-1 | - | CASSEVRSGSSNQPQHF | TGTGCCAGCAGTGAAGTTCGCAGTGGGTCTAGCAATCAGCCCCAGCATTTT
TRBJ2-5 | - | TRBV11-2 | once | CASSLAPRETQYF | TGTGCCAGCAGCTTAGCTCCCCGAGAGACCCAGTACTTC
TRBJ2-7 | TRBD1 | TRBV18 | - | CASSPGDRTYEQYF | TGTGCCAGCTCCCCCGGGGACAGAACTTACGAGCAGTACTTC
TRBJ2-1 | TRBD1 | TRBV28 | - | CAAWDRATYNEQFF | TGTGCCGCCTGGGACAGGGCCACCTACAATGAGCAGTTCTTC
TRBJ2-7 | TRBD2 | TRBV28 | - | CASVGGRAPYEQYF | TGTGCCAGCGTCGGGGGGAGGGCTCCCTACGAGCAGTACTTC
TRBJ1-1 | - | TRBV27 | - | CASVGVLGAAEAFF | TGTGCCAGCGTTGGAGTGTTGGGGGCAGCTGAAGCTTTCTTT
TRBJ2-7 | TRBD1 | TRBV5-1 | - | CASRGTGTGPYEQYF | TGCGCCAGCAGGGGTACCGGGACAGGGCCCTACGAGCAGTACTTC
TRBJ2-1 | - | TRBV6-1 | - | CASSPGTLQSDEQFF | TGTGCCAGCAGCCCCGGGACCCTCCAGTCGGATGAGCAGTTCTTC
TRBJ1-1 | - | TRBV4-1 | - | CASSQGYDRVNTEAFF | TGCGCCAGCAGCCAAGGATACGACAGAGTGAACACTGAAGCTTTCTTT
TRBJ2-1 | - | TRBV18 | - | CASSPLATVAYNEQFF | TGTGCCAGCTCACCACTAGCCACCGTCGCCTACAATGAGCAGTTCTTC
TRBJ2-1 | TRBD2 | TRBV5-6 | - | CASSSRAGVSYNEQFF | TGTGCCAGCAGCAGTCGAGCGGGAGTATCCTACAATGAGCAGTTCTTC
TRBJ2-1 | TRBD2 | TRBV5-1 | - | CASSGVAGGNNEQFF | TGCGCCAGCAGCGGAGTGGCGGGAGGGAACAATGAGCAGTTCTTC
TRBJ1-6 | - | TRBV15 | - | CATSSERGANSPLHF | TGTGCCACCAGCAGCGAGAGGGGAGCAAATTCACCCCTCCACTTT
TRBJ2-1 | - | TRBV7-3 | - | CASSSIRGSENEQFF | TGTGCCAGCAGCTCCATTAGGGGGAGTGAGAATGAGCAGTTCTTC